This T cell receptor (beta chain) came from a study of T cell responses to AZD1222 COVID-19 vaccine. Regarding the study as a whole: The study reported that nearly half of spike-specific TCRs target unmutated variant regions. CD4 TCRs covered the whole spike, strongest at regions 160-218 and 743-854.

This clone was detected only a few times. Its antigen is currently unknown. Only in-frame clones appear in the TCRdb table, and some are missing; sequencing was by immunoSEQ multiplex PCR. The sample holds 150,000 to 200,000 clones, about 87% seen once. The CDR3 is 13 amino acids. Germline V gene data show CDR1 as MNHEY and CDR2 as SVGAGI. V gave up 6 bases and J gave up 1 base, with 7 bases separating them. The sequencing used peripheral blood, collected 28 days after the second dose of the MenACWY control vaccine. The receptor's source is an adult who received the MenACWY meningococcal vaccine as a control. V is TRBV6-5 and J is TRBJ1-5; unclear D gene. The CDR3: CASRGRSNQPQHF. CDR3 nucleotides: TGTGCCAGCAGGGGGAGGAGCAATCAGCCCCAGCATTTT.